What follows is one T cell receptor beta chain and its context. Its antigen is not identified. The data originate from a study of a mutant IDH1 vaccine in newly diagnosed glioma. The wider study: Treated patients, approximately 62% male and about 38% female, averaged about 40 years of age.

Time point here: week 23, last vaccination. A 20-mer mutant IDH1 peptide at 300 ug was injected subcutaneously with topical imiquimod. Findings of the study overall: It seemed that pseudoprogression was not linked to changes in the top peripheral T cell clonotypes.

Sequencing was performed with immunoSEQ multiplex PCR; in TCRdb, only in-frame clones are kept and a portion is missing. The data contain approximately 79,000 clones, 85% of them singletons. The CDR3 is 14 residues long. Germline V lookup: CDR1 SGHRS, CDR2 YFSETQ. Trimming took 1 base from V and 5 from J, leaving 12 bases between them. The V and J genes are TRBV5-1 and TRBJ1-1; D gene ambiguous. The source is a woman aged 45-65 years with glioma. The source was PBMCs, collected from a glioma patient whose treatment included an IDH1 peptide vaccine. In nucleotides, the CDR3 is TGCGCCAGCAGCTTGATGATGAGGGAAACTGAAGCTTTCTTT. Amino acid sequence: CASSLMMRETEAFF.